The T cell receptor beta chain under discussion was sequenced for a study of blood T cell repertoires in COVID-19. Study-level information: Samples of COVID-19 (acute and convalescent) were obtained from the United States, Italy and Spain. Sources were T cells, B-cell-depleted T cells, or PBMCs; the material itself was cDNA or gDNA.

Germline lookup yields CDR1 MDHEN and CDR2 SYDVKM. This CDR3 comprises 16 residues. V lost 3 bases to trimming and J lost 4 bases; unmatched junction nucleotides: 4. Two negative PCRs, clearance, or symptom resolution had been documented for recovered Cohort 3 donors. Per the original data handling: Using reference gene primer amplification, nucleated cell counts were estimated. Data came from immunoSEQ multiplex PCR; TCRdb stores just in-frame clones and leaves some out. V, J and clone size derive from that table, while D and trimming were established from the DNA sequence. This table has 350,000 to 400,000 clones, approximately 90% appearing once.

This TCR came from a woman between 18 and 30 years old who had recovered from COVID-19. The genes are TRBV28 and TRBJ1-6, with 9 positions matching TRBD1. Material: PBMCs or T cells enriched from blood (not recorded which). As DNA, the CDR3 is TGTGCCAGCAGTTTGACAGGGGGGAAATATAATTCACCCCTCCACTTT. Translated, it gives CASSLTGGKYNSPLHF.